Following are 19 T cell receptor beta chains from one sample sequenced in a study of shared clonotypes between healthy human individuals. Clones were read by immunoSEQ multiplex PCR, and TCRdb kept only the in-frame ones, dropping some. Here the sample spans about a million clones, approximately 75% being singletons. The sample taken for sequencing was memory CD4+ T cells from PBMCs. The subset denotes: CD45RA-negative fraction. These receptors all come from a man younger than 30 in good health. Some clones in this sample may be carry-over from other donors' samples.

This chain connects TRBV18 to TRBJ1-5; 8 bases match TRBD1. CDR1 and CDR2 from the germline V gene are KGHSH and LQKENI. The length of the CDR3 is 14 residues. V was pared by 4 bases and J by 4 bases, with 3 bases of the junction left unmatched. The CDR3 protein is CASSQGQANQPQHF. The CDR3 region has the DNA TGTGCCAGCTCACAGGGACAGGCTAATCAGCCCCAGCATTTT.

V is TRBV5-1 and J is TRBJ2-1; 8 nucleotides line up with TRBD2. V lost 1 base, J lost 5 bases, and 5 bases stayed unmatched. CDR3 length: 15 amino acids. In germline, CDR1 is SGHRS, CDR2 YFSETQ. The CDR3 loop reads CASSLLLAENNEQFF. Written as DNA, the CDR3 is TGCGCCAGCAGCTTGTTACTAGCGGAGAACAATGAGCAGTTCTTC. Looking up the rest from reference TRBV5-1 and TRBJ2-1 gives the full variable domain: KAGVTQTPRYLIKTRGQQVTLSCSPISGHRSVSWYQQTPGQGLQFLFEYFSETQRNKGNFPGRFSGRQFSNSRSEMNVSTLELGDSALYLCASSLLLAENNEQFFGPGTRLTVL.

The chain couples TRBV5-6 to TRBJ1-4, with 8 bases identical to TRBD1. Germline CDR1 and CDR2: SGHDT and YYEEEE. V was clipped by 2 bases and J by 7 bases; unmatched bases: 4. There are 14 residues in the CDR3. CDR3 amino acids: CASSFTGGSEKLFF. The DNA for the CDR3 is TGTGCCAGCAGCTTTACAGGGGGAAGTGAAAAACTGTTTTTT.

The genes are TRBV28 and TRBJ1-3; TRBD1 agrees at 10 bases. In germline, CDR1 is MDHEN, CDR2 SYDVKM. The CDR3 has 14 amino acids. J was trimmed by 8 bases and V by 5 bases; bases with no gene match: 6. The DNA of the CDR3 is TGTGCCAGCAGTGGGACAGGGGAGGAAGACACCATATATTTT. As protein: CASSGTGEEDTIYF.

This sequence joins TRBV10-2 and TRBJ1-2; TRBD1 might be the D (5 bases). The CDR3 is 14 amino acids. Germline V gene sequence: CDR1 WSHSY, CDR2 SAAADI. V dropped 5 bases and J dropped 4 bases, with 14 bases sitting between them. The CDR3: CASSPQQEGYGYTF. The CDR3 DNA reads TGCGCCAGCAGTCCTCAACAGGAAGGCTATGGCTACACCTTC.

This chain links TRBV5-1 with TRBJ1-1, with 7 positions matching TRBD1. The CDR3 consists of 14 residues. CDR1 and CDR2 from the germline V gene are SGHRS and YFSETQ. V was clipped by 4 bases and J by 8 bases; unmatched bases: 11. The CDR3 sequence: CASSPARRGGEAFF. In DNA form, the CDR3 reads TGCGCCAGCAGCCCGGCCCGCAGGGGGGGAGAAGCTTTCTTT.

The chain couples TRBV19 to TRBJ2-3; a weak D match, TRBD1 (5 bases). The CDR3 consists of 15 residues. CDR1 LNHDA and CDR2 SQIVND come from the germline V gene (reference sequence). V was pared by 2 bases and J by 4 bases, with 13 bases between. The chain's CDR3 is CASSIYQGGPDTQYF. The CDR3 DNA sequence: TGTGCCAGTAGTATATATCAGGGTGGCCCAGATACGCAGTATTTT.

The gene calls are TRBV5-6 and TRBJ1-5; D remains unclear. With 1 base removed from V and 1 base from J, the gap between germline ends came to 12 bases. Germline CDR1 is SGHDT and CDR2 is YYEEEE. The CDR3 has 16 residues. CDR3 residues: CASSLSLDPSNQPQHF. DNA of the CDR3: TGTGCCAGCAGCTTGTCGCTGGACCCCAGCAATCAGCCCCAGCATTTT.

V usage is TRBV19 and J usage is TRBJ1-1; no clear D gene. V lost 7 bases, J lost 0 bases, and 15 bases lay in between. Germline V gives CDR1 LNHDA, CDR2 SQIVND (reference sequence). The CDR3 length is 15 residues. CDR3 sequence: CASKSGDIMNTEAFF. CDR3 bases: TGTGCCAGTAAATCGGGAGATATCATGAACACTGAAGCTTTCTTT.

The chain recombines TRBV21-1 with TRBJ1-2; TRBD1, the D gene given by the table, was not confirmed from the DNA. TRBV21-1 corresponds to a pseudogene. The CDR3 is made up of 15 amino acids. The CDR3 loop is CASSKADRGGTGYTF. Written as DNA, the CDR3 is TGTGCCAGCAGCAAAGCCGACAGGGGAGGCACTGGCTACACCTTC.

This clone has just a few counts. V is TRBV30 and J is TRBJ1-2; D is unresolved. This CDR3 comprises 13 residues. Per the germline V gene, CDR1 is GTSNPN and CDR2 is SVGIG (reference sequence). V lost 4 bases, J lost 2 bases, and 11 bases lay in between. The CDR3: CAWTLHQNYGYTF. CDR3 coding DNA: TGTGCCTGGACCCTACACCAAAACTATGGCTACACCTTC.

This clone has a single count. The rearrangement links TRBV15 to TRBJ1-5, with TRBD1 identical over 7 bases. V gave up 4 bases and J gave up 2 bases; unmatched junction bases: 2. The CDR3 has 14 residues. Looked up from germline, CDR1 is LNHNV and CDR2 is YYDKDF (reference sequence). CDR3 DNA: TGTGCCACCAGCACCGGACAGGGCAATCAGCCCCAGCATTTT. Protein sequence: CATSTGQGNQPQHF.

V and J are TRBV5-1 and TRBJ2-7, with 7 bases lining up with TRBD1. CDR3 length equals 14 residues. The V gene's germline CDR1 is SGHRS and CDR2 YFSETQ. V gave up 4 bases and J gave up 0 bases; unmatched junction bases: 4. The CDR3 reads CASSPGTVSYEQYF. CDR3 sequence (DNA): TGCGCCAGCAGCCCCGGGACAGTCTCCTACGAGCAGTACTTC.

The rearrangement uses TRBV7-2 and TRBJ1-2; D might be TRBD1 (6 bases). V gave up 6 bases and J gave up 0 bases, with 14 bases separating them. Germline lookup yields CDR1 SGHTA and CDR2 FQGNSA. CDR3 length equals 15 residues. This chain's CDR3 is CASRPTGWANYGYTF. CDR3 coding DNA: TGTGCCAGCAGACCCACAGGGTGGGCTAACTATGGCTACACCTTC.

V is TRBV15 and J is TRBJ2-7; TRBD2 matches at 9 bases. The junction had 6 bases not matched to a gene; V was cut back by 5 bases and J by 7 bases. Germline V gives CDR1 LNHNV, CDR2 YYDKDF (reference sequence). CDR3 length: 13 amino acids. This CDR3 is CATSQFAGGEQYF. The DNA of the CDR3 is TGTGCCACCAGCCAATTTGCGGGGGGGGAGCAGTACTTC.

The V gene is TRBV18, the J gene TRBJ2-5; possible D gene TRBD2, 5 bases. The germline V and J ends were trimmed by 6 bases and 4 bases, with 21 bases remaining between them. Germline CDR1 reads KGHSH; CDR2 reads LQKENI. The CDR3 consists of 16 residues. The DNA of the CDR3 is TGTGCCAGCTCTTTGCCCGGGAACCCCACCCTAGAGACCCAGTACTTC. Translated, it gives CASSLPGNPTLETQYF.

A note on this clone: A clone one base away is much larger, so this may be a read error. The chain links TRBV30 to TRBJ1-1, with D perhaps matching TRBD1 (5 bases). This CDR3 comprises 14 residues. The V gene lost 2 bases and the J gene lost 6 bases, with 16 bases spanning the gap. The V gene's germline CDR1 is GTSNPN and CDR2 SVGIG (reference sequence). CDR3 in DNA: TGTGCCTGGAGTCCCATAAGGGGCGCAGCTGAAGCTTTCTTT. It codes for CAWSPIRGAAEAFF.

This chain connects TRBV6-4 to TRBJ1-5, with D possibly matching TRBD1 (5 bases). The germline V gene has CDR1 MRHNA and CDR2 SNTAGT. V was pared by 5 bases and J by 4 bases, with 15 bases between. The CDR3 has 15 amino acids. The CDR3 sequence is CASSKPGPGNQPQHF. The CDR3 nucleotides read TGTGCCAGCAGTAAACCGGGGCCGGGAAATCAGCCCCAGCATTTT.

For this clone: This same CDR3 is encoded by further DNA sequences in the sample. The CDR3 here is CASSRTANTEAFF. In DNA, the CDR3 is TGTGCCAGCAGTCGAACAGCAAACACTGAAGCTTTCTTT. The chain employs TRBV28 and TRBJ1-1; D remains ambiguous. Trimming removed 5 bases at V and 2 bases at J, with 9 bases between. The CDR3 length is 13 residues. Germline values: CDR1 MDHEN, CDR2 SYDVKM.